This T cell receptor beta chain was found in a study of CD8+ T cells in alopecia areata. As the sequencing template, cDNA was produced by extracting RNA and reverse transcribing it. Assay used: immunoSEQ multiplex PCR; TCRdb lists only in-frame clones, some missing. The profile covers some 150,000 clones, with about 51% appearing a single time and just under 20% taken by the ten largest. The CDR3 has 13 amino acids. Trimming took off 0 bases at V and 4 bases at J, with 6 bases between the two ends. CDR1 GTSNPN and CDR2 SVGIG come from the germline V gene (reference sequence). In this sample, this clone turned up a few times.

This receptor was identified in a human donor with alopecia areata. The material sequenced was CD8+ T cells sorted from blood, taken at week 0. This chain links TRBV30 with TRBJ2-2; D might be TRBD2 (6 bases). The CDR3 sequence: CAWSVGGTGELFF. The CDR3 DNA reads TGTGCCTGGAGTGTGGGGGGCACCGGGGAGCTGTTTTTT.